These 20 T cell receptor beta chains were all obtained from the same sample, sequenced in a study of human T cells and chemical hapten exposure. Time point indicated: pre-sensitization, week 0. The treatment here: therapeutic diphenylcyclopropenone sensitization with weekly scalp DPC. Each CDR3 protein gets one entry after TCRdb re-called the RACE reads with MiXCR. The table records about 64,000 distinct CDR3 sequences, approximately 10% of them present only once. The sample in question was whole blood, obtained in connection with sensitization to the hapten diphenylcyclopropenone (DPC). These receptors originate from a woman in her forties with alopecia areata. Some clones in this sample may be carry-over from other donors' samples.

J is TRBJ1-1 and V is TRBV7-6, with 8 bases identical to TRBD1. Germline V gene data show CDR1 as SGHVS and CDR2 as FNYEAQ. There are 17 residues in the CDR3. The V and J ends lost 3 bases and 1 base, in that order; junction bases with no gene match: 10. DNA for the CDR3: TGTGCCAGCAGCTTGTTTTCAGGGGGCGTCGGGAACACTGAAGCTTTCTTT. Protein product: CASSLFSGGVGNTEAFF.

This clonotype was seen a few times. This chain uses TRBV7-3 with TRBJ2-1, with D unclear. V gave up 5 bases and J gave up 8 bases, with 13 bases separating them. The germline gives CDR1 SGHTA, CDR2 FQGTGA. The CDR3 runs to 13 residues. CDR3 in DNA: TGTGCCAGCAGCAAAGCTCCCCAGGATGAGCAGTTCTTC. Translated, it gives CASSKAPQDEQFF.

This clonotype turned up a few times. This rearrangement joins TRBV7-2 to TRBJ2-1; tentatively, D is TRBD2 (7 bases). Germline values: CDR1 SGHTA, CDR2 FQGNSA. Trimming removed 0 bases at V and 4 bases at J, with 19 bases between. The CDR3 is made up of 18 amino acids. CDR3 DNA: TGTGCCAGCAGCTTAGCGGTTAGGGCGGGGGCCTTTTACAATGAGCAGTTCTTC. This translates into CASSLAVRAGAFYNEQFF.

This clonotype was detected ten times or more. The V and J genes are TRBV10-2 and TRBJ1-2; D possibly corresponds to TRBD1 (5 bases). This CDR3 has 12 amino acids. Germline CDR1 WSHSY, CDR2 SAAADI. V was pared by 1 base and J by 7 bases, with 7 bases between. The CDR3 loop is CASSEWGGGYTF. CDR3 DNA: TGCGCCAGCAGTGAGTGGGGGGGTGGCTACACCTTC.

This clonotype was observed a few times. The chain links TRBV20-1 to TRBJ2-7; 7 bases align to TRBD1. The CDR3 covers 14 residues. J was trimmed by 3 bases and V by 0 bases; bases with no gene match: 5. The germline V gene has CDR1 DFQATT and CDR2 SNEGSKA (reference sequence). The CDR3 loop reads CSARDTNRGYEQYF. The CDR3 DNA follows: TGCAGTGCTAGAGATACTAACAGGGGCTACGAGCAGTACTTC.

This clonotype was observed a handful of times. This chain connects TRBV4-1 to TRBJ2-3, with TRBD2 matching 8 bases. Per germline, CDR1 MGHRA and CDR2 YSYEKL. The CDR3 has 19 amino acids. V lost 0 bases, J lost 3 bases, and 14 bases stayed unmatched. This chain's CDR3 is CASSQDFGGGFSLTDTQYF. In nucleotides, the CDR3 is TGCGCCAGCAGCCAAGATTTCGGGGGGGGCTTTTCATTGACAGATACGCAGTATTTT.

This sequence joins TRBV20-1 and TRBJ1-6; TRBD1 matches 7 bases. In germline, CDR1 is DFQATT, CDR2 SNEGSKA (reference sequence). Trimming took 3 bases from V and 8 from J; bases not matched to a gene: 10. The CDR3 extends over 15 amino acids. The CDR3 loop is CSASPPRGSHSPLHF. Written as DNA, the CDR3 is TGCAGTGCTAGTCCCCCCAGGGGGAGTCATTCACCCCTCCACTTT.

This clonotype was picked up a small number of times. The rearrangement joins TRBV6-1 to TRBJ2-7, with 7 bases that match TRBD1. CDR1 and CDR2 (germline): MNHNS, SASEGT. This CDR3 contains 16 residues. After removal of 1 base from V and 0 bases from J, the junction contained 6 bases not matched to a gene. The CDR3 protein is CASSEEAPGGSYEQYF. The CDR3 DNA is TGTGCCAGCAGTGAAGAGGCTCCAGGGGGCTCCTACGAGCAGTACTTC.

This clonotype occurred a few times. This chain connects TRBV12-3 or TRBV12-4 to TRBJ2-7; a weak D match, TRBD1 (5 bases). Trimming cost V 8 bases and J 9 bases, with 17 bases left between them. CDR3 length equals 12 residues. CDR3 protein: CASGNGERGQYF. CDR3 nucleotide sequence: TGTGCCAGCGGAAACGGAGAAAGGGGGCAGTACTTC.

The rearrangement uses TRBV29-1 and TRBJ2-2; unclear D gene. This CDR3 comprises 12 residues. V was pared by 6 bases and J by 6 bases, with 11 bases between. CDR1 and CDR2 from the germline V gene are SQVTM and ANQGSEA. CDR3 coding DNA: TGCAGCGTCGGCGACAATTCCGGGGAGCTGTTTTTT. It specifies CSVGDNSGELFF.

The chain employs TRBV6-5 and TRBJ2-7; D assignment may be TRBD1 or TRBD2 (5 bases each). The V gene's germline CDR1 is MNHEY and CDR2 SVGAGI. This CDR3 spans 14 amino acids. V was cut by 10 bases and J by 1 base, with 17 bases left in between. The CDR3 DNA reads TGTGCCACTTCCCAGGGCGGGTCTTCCTACGAGCAGTACTTC. Translation: CATSQGGSSYEQYF.

There are many counts of this clonotype. The rearrangement joins TRBV20-1 to TRBJ2-7, with TRBD1 as a possible D gene (6 bases). V was pared by 3 bases and J by 2 bases, with 14 bases between. This CDR3 has 14 residues. Per germline, CDR1 DFQATT and CDR2 SNEGSKA (reference sequence). The CDR3 coding sequence is TGCAGTGCTAGCGGGTCAGGGGCGGCCTACGAGCAGTACTTC. Protein sequence: CSASGSGAAYEQYF.

V and J are TRBV14 and TRBJ2-1, with TRBD2 as a possible D gene (5 bases). The germline gives CDR1 SGHDN, CDR2 FVKESK. The CDR3 has 13 amino acids. Trimming removed 0 bases at V and 9 bases at J, with 9 bases between. CDR3 protein: CASSQERAGEQFF. The CDR3 bases are TGTGCCAGCAGCCAAGAGAGGGCGGGTGAGCAGTTCTTC.

Here the CDR3 DNA reads TGCAGTGCTGTCACCGGGACTAGCGAAGAGACCCAGTACTTC. Translation gives CSAVTGTSEETQYF. The chain has TRBV20-1 and TRBJ2-5; TRBD2 agrees at 10 bases. Looked up from germline, CDR1 is DFQATT and CDR2 is SNEGSKA (reference sequence). The J segment lost 3 bases and the V segment lost 5 bases, leaving 6 bases of the junction unmatched. This CDR3 comprises 14 residues.

This chain joins TRBV12-3 or TRBV12-4 and TRBJ1-1; tentatively, D is TRBD1 (5 bases). V lost 3 bases and J 3 bases, leaving 8 bases between the germline ends. The CDR3 is made up of 13 amino acids. CDR3 sequence reads: CASSLATDTEAFF. The DNA of the CDR3 is TGTGCCAGCAGTTTGGCGACAGACACTGAAGCTTTCTTT.

This clonotype was counted many times. This chain links TRBV11-2 with TRBJ2-6; 11 bases agree with TRBD2. Germline CDR1 SGHAT, CDR2 FQNNGV. V dropped 5 bases and J dropped 3; count of bases not matched to a gene: 6. The CDR3 runs 17 residues. CDR3 region: CASSLLAGVGGANVLTF. DNA for the CDR3: TGTGCCAGCAGCCTACTAGCGGGAGTTGGTGGGGCCAACGTCCTGACTTTC. Using reference TRBV11-2 and TRBJ2-6 for the parts outside the CDR3, the full variable domain is EAGVAQSPRYKIIEKRQSVAFWCNPISGHATLYWYQQILGQGPKLLIQFQNNGVVDDSQLPKDRFSAERLKGVDSTLKIQPAKLEDSAVYLCASSLLAGVGGANVLTFGAGSRLTVL.

The rearrangement joins TRBV9 to TRBJ1-2; D possibly corresponds to TRBD1 (6 bases). V gave up 4 bases and J gave up 2 bases, with 12 bases separating them. This CDR3 is built from 14 residues. Germline CDR1 and CDR2: SGDLS and YYNGEE. Here the CDR3 DNA reads TGTGCCAGCAGCCCGAACAGGGAAAACTATGGCTACACCTTC. Residues: CASSPNRENYGYTF.

This clonotype was counted many times. This chain links TRBV7-9 with TRBJ1-2; D gene unclear. The CDR3 contains 14 residues. Germline lookup yields CDR1 SEHNR and CDR2 FQNEAQ (reference sequence). Deletions cut 8 bases from V and 8 bases from J, with 21 bases between. The CDR3 loop reads CASSGRSLLGGYTF. DNA of the CDR3: TGTGCCAGCTCGGGCCGGTCCCTCCTAGGGGGCTACACCTTC.

The rearrangement uses TRBV6-2 or TRBV6-3 and TRBJ2-5, with a tentative D call TRBD1 (6 bases). The CDR3 extends over 19 amino acids. Germline V gene sequence: CDR1 MNHEY, CDR2 SVGEGT. Trimming cost V 0 bases and J 4 bases, with 24 bases left between them. CDR3 sequence reads: CASSYSQTRQGFRGETQYF. In DNA form, the CDR3 reads TGTGCCAGCAGTTACTCTCAGACGCGCCAGGGGTTTAGAGGAGAGACCCAGTACTTC.

This chain connects TRBV27 to TRBJ1-1; D may be TRBD1 (6 bases). Looked up from germline, CDR1 is MNHEY and CDR2 is SMNVEV (reference sequence). V lost 5 bases to trimming and J lost 4 bases, with 20 bases between them. This CDR3 is 16 amino acids long. CDR3: CASSPLQGKGVTEAFF. The CDR3 nucleotides read TGTGCCAGCAGTCCGCTACAGGGAAAAGGAGTCACTGAAGCTTTCTTT.